Detailed here is one T cell receptor (beta chain). Only a few counts were recorded for this clonotype. Its cognate antigen has yet to be identified. There are no base qualities to consult, and no much larger clone falls within one base. The roughly 37 donors, aged roughly 6 to 95 years, were systemically healthy Caucasian individuals from Russia. Each donor gave 8 to 10 milliliters of peripheral blood, collected into EDTA-treated Vacutainer tubes. Ficoll-Paque density-gradient centrifugation was used to isolate PBMCs, with at least 6 million obtained per sample. Total RNA, at least 5 micrograms per sample, was extracted from PBMCs with Trizol reagent. The percentages of naive CD45RAhigh/CD27high T cells were determined by flow cytometry on a PBMC aliquot from every donor. This record comes from a study of blood T cells in healthy people across ages (dated by TCRdb to between 2015 and 2016). The study in broad terms: In model experiments, template switching captured roughly one uniquely barcoded TCR beta cDNA molecule for every two T cells. Age-related changes in TCR beta repertoire diversity were measured in the study by deep sequencing normalized with unique cDNA molecular identifiers. The donors were divided into four age groups: young (average around 17 years), middle-aged (about 39), aged (about 61) and long-lived (about 84). Using the same blood draw, the study looked at two additional independent replicas of 1 million unique cDNA reads for two donors, one aged 18 to 30 and the other aged 80 or older.

The paper as a whole reports these results and caveats: As age increased, observed TCR beta diversity per million T cells dropped in a roughly linear way, and a significant reduction was already evident by age about 40. Conclusive comparison of naive and antigen-experienced compartments was prevented by the profiling of bulk unsorted PBMCs. There was a strong correlation between observed TCR beta diversity and the percentage of naive T cells measured by flow cytometry. Because the CMV infection status of the donors was unknown, age-related changes in expanded clonotypes may potentially have been confounded. The long-lived group showed more naive CD4+ T cells, fewer expanded clones and increased TCR diversity than the aged group, suggesting age selection. Total diversity estimates from one million sequenced T cells were considered lower bounds and underestimates.

To prepare the library, 5' RACE was applied. Reads for this sample came from an Illumina HiSeq 2500. A second PCR of about 6 to 11 cycles was performed with a sample-barcoded 5' primer and a J-beta primer mix. A template-switch 5' adaptor carrying 12 random nucleotides introduced a unique molecular identifier onto each TCR beta cDNA molecule. At least 2.5 million CDR3-containing paired-end reads were obtained from each sample. First-strand cDNA synthesis was performed from all RNA using the Mint cDNA synthesis kit, with priming by a TRBC-specific oligonucleotide. Following uracil-DNA glycosylase treatment, a first 18-cycle PCR with universal primers M1SS and BC2_uni_R was performed on all cDNA. As for the authors' bioinformatics: Each sample was normalized by randomly selecting 1 million high-quality reads, each carrying a distinct molecular identifier. Instead of being binned into consensus sequences, reads that shared molecular identifiers were thrown out. CDR3 identification, clonotype clustering and error correction used MiTCR with a Q25 quality threshold and the strictest error-elimination algorithm. A nonparametric unseen species model with Euler transformation was used to estimate lower-bound total TCR beta diversity. TCRdb handled the public reads itself, with Q25 trimming in fastp and clone calling in MiXCR, and kept productive beta chains. Under each unique CDR3 protein, matching rows form one entry showing the most common genes and DNA. These V and J calls rely on TCRdb rather than the paper's analysis. Counted in this sample were fewer than 600,000 distinct CDR3 sequences; about 26% of them appeared once. The ten largest clones take up approximately 3.6% of the sample.

The data were also submitted as part of a second study, on T cells of mothers and their children. Taken from the second paper: Nine systemically healthy Caucasian individuals, comprising three mothers and their six children, were included as donors. cDNA synthesis consumed the entire amount of extracted RNA, loaded at about 1.5 ug RNA in each 15 ul reaction. Sample barcodes and 2-4 random nucleotides were added via the M1S primer in the second PCR. Over 8.5 million TCR beta CDR3 reads were obtained for each mother, and about 3 million reads were obtained for each child. Thymic selection shapes the output of TCR recombination in a similar way in related and unrelated pairs, and inherited differences have a minor effect. Normalized repertoire overlap was always found to be slightly, but never significantly, higher in related mother-child pairs than in unrelated mother-child pairs. With a sensitivity of approximately 93 clones per million clonotypes, no persistent microchimeric T cell clones were detected. To look for features that set related mother-child pairs apart from unrelated individuals, the researchers ran deep NGS to compare the TCR beta repertoires of mothers and children. On average, the children were roughly 11 +/- 4 years old, while the mothers were approximately 40 +/- 4 years old. Libraries were sequenced on Illumina HiSeq 2000 with 100+100 nt paired-end reads after adapter ligation with NEBNext reagents. To avoid cross-contamination, the mother libraries and the child libraries were prepared a month apart and sequenced in separate runs. Between roughly 500,000 and 2,000,000 distinct TCR beta clonotypes were identified per donor. Naive TCR beta clonotypes were estimated from low-frequency clonotypes matched to each donor's FACS-determined naive share, without sorting.

The origin of this receptor is a boy between 2 and 10 years old in good health. Sequenced material: blood.

CDR3 region: CASSLSQGAPNTGELFF. The DNA is TGCGCCAGCAGCTTGTCACAGGGGGCGCCGAACACCGGGGAGCTGTTTTTT. The chain employs TRBV5-1 and TRBJ2-2; TRBD1 agrees with 9 junctional bases. Counted from cysteine to phenylalanine, this CDR3 has 17 amino acids. Left in the record is the CDR3 DNA by itself, 51 bases read in frame from the first base. Trimming leaves V shorter by 1 base and J shorter by 0 bases, with the junction holding 4 bases beyond the gene matches. Per the germline V gene, SGHRS is the CDR1 and YFSETQ is the CDR2.